This T cell receptor beta chain derives from a study of OX40 agonist ivuxolimab in advanced cancers. The protocol was immunoSEQ multiplex PCR, while the TCRdb copy is restricted to in-frame clones and leaves out a portion. The table records 20,000 to 25,000 clones, 80% to 90% of them present only once. Germline assignment: CDR1 SNHLY and CDR2 FYNNEI. V was trimmed by 4 bases and J by 0 bases, leaving 11 bases between them. The CDR3 sequence is 15 residues long. The source is an adult with an advanced solid tumor such as melanoma, head and neck, liver or kidney cancer. V gene TRBV2 combines with J gene TRBJ2-3; unclear D gene. The material was CD4+ or CD8+ T cells sorted from blood, obtained in a trial of the OX40 agonist ivuxolimab. The CDR3 nucleotides are TGTGCCAGCAGTGGGACGAGCGTGAGCACAGATACGCAGTATTTT. It codes for CASSGTSVSTDTQYF.